The TCR beta chain under discussion was sequenced for a study of blood T cell repertoires in COVID-19. This clone showed up just once. This CDR3 region has 15 residues. The V end lost 0 bases, the J end lost 0 bases, and 8 bases lay between the germline ends. The germline CDR1 and CDR2 sequences are MNHNY and SVGAGI (reference sequence). Authors' analysis steps: Amplification of reference gene primers was used by the study to estimate nucleated cell counts. Data came from immunoSEQ multiplex PCR; TCRdb stores just in-frame clones and leaves some out. D and trimming were read from the DNA, whereas the V and J calls and clone size are those reported in that table. The profile shows 300,000 to 400,000 clones, about 89% of them singletons. Clinical history reported by participants formed the basis on which cohorts were assigned. Cohort 3 recovery required two negative PCRs, clearance, or symptom resolution.

This clonotype was obtained from a man in his sixties who had recovered from COVID-19. The rearrangement uses TRBV6-6 and TRBJ2-5; a weak D match, TRBD1 (6 bases). Sequenced: PBMCs or T cells enriched from blood (not recorded which). The CDR3 bases are TGTGCCAGCAGTTACTCGAGGGGGTACCAAGAGACCCAGTACTTC. Protein: CASSYSRGYQETQYF.